What follows is one TCR beta chain and its context. Some clones are missing from TCRdb's copy, which holds only in-frame ones; the method was immunoSEQ multiplex PCR. This sample has fewer than 200,000 clones, with approximately 82% found just once. The CDR3 contains 13 residues. Germline V gene sequence: CDR1 SGHDT, CDR2 YYEEEE. The germline V and J ends were trimmed by 2 bases and 5 bases, with 10 bases remaining between them. This specimen comes from a study of blood T cell repertoires in COVID-19. The specimen sequenced was PBMCs or T cells enriched from blood (not recorded which). The clonotype was recovered from a man between 50 and 59 years old who had recovered from COVID-19. The chain carries TRBV5-6 and TRBJ1-1; no clear D gene. CDR3 in amino acids: CASSLLTGTEAFF. The CDR3 DNA follows: TGTGCCAGCAGCTTACTAACTGGTACTGAAGCTTTCTTT.